Reported below is one T cell receptor beta chain. The entry originates in a study of shared clonotypes between healthy human individuals. The V gene's germline CDR1 is SNHLY and CDR2 FYNNEI. Trimming removed 6 bases from V and 2 bases from J, with 14 bases in between. The CDR3 sequence is 14 residues long. TCRdb's table, derived via immunoSEQ multiplex PCR, lists solely in-frame clones and lacks some. The sample contains 450,000 to 600,000 clones, approximately 85% of which appear only once. The sequencing sample was made of PBMCs. The clonotype was recovered from a middle-aged woman in good health. Some clones in this sample may be carry-over from other donors' samples. The V and J genes are TRBV2 and TRBJ2-7; no firm D call. DNA for the CDR3: TGTGCCAGCAGGGTGGGCTTTGAAGCCTACGAGCAGTACTTC. The encoded protein is CASRVGFEAYEQYF.